The source of this T cell receptor beta chain is a study of cytotoxic CD8 clonotypes in ibrutinib-treated CLL. Study at large: Response sampling occurred after a median roughly 11 months of treatment (range 6 to 36). Among the samples, the mean was approximately 260,000 productive templates and some 100,000 productive rearrangements.

Clones were sequenced by immunoSEQ multiplex PCR, and TCRdb holds only the in-frame ones, with some missing. The table records approximately 97,000 clones, roughly three quarters of them present only once. The CDR3 has 14 residues. Germline CDR1 SGHRS, CDR2 YFSETQ. Trimming left V 2 bases short and J 8 bases short, with 14 bases between. Notes on the study in general: Before falling back toward baseline at progression, clonality had risen at the time of ibrutinib response.

Note on this clone: Its antigen remains unidentified.

Sequences were derived from PBMCs, sampled after 24 months of ibrutinib treatment. This TCR came from a human donor with chronic lymphocytic leukemia. The rearrangement links TRBV5-1 to TRBJ2-1; tentatively, D is TRBD1 (6 bases). CDR3 DNA: TGCGCCAGCAGCTTAGCACAGGGAATGGATGAGCAGTTCTTC. Encoded protein: CASSLAQGMDEQFF.